One T cell receptor (beta chain) is described in this entry. Patients chosen for sequencing had shown CD8+CD57+ cell expansion by flow cytometry. These data come from a study of CD8+CD57+ T cells in acquired aplastic anemia. Genomic DNA templated the TCR beta VDJ and CDR3 profiling. TCRdb analysed the reads with MiXCR anew, one entry per CDR3 protein. Of more than 200,000 distinct CDR3 sequences listed, roughly 50% are singletons. CDR1 is SNHLY, CDR2 FYNNEI, per germline. CDR3 length equals 14 residues. With 6 bases clipped from V and 5 bases from J, the junction kept 5 bases outside the gene matches. The origin of this receptor is a human donor with aplastic anemia. This chain joins TRBV2 and TRBJ1-4; TRBD1 aligns across 8 bases. Sequences were obtained from sorted CD4+, CD8+, or CD8+CD57+ T cells (not recorded which) from PBMCs. This chain's CDR3 is CASRSQGGNEKLFF. Here the CDR3 DNA reads TGTGCCAGCAGATCACAGGGGGGAAATGAAAAACTGTTTTTT.